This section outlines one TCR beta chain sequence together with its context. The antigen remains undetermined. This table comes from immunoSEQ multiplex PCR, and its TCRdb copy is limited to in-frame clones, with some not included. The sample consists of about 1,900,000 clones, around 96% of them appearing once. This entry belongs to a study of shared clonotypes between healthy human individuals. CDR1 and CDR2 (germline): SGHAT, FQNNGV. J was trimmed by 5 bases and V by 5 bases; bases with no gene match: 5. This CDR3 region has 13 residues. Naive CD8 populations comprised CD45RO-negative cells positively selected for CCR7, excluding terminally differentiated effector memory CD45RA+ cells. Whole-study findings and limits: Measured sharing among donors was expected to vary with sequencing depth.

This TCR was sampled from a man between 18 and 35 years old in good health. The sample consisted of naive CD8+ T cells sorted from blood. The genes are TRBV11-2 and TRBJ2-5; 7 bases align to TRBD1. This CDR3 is CASSGDSTETQYF. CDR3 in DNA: TGTGCCAGCAGCGGGGACAGTACGGAGACCCAGTACTTC.